Listed here is a single T cell receptor (beta chain). Its specificity is unknown. As handled by the study authors: ImmunoSEQ junction-only sequences lacked quality scores, so their filtering differed. Method: immunoSEQ multiplex PCR; TCRdb's copy keeps in-frame clones and lacks some. The V and J calls and the clone size are those of that table, but D and trimming were determined from the DNA. The repertoire includes some 1,400,000 clones, about 96% of them detected once, and approximately 1.1% sits in the top ten. This sample was included in a study of shared clonotypes between healthy human individuals. Study-wide results and limits: Donor scarcity curtailed the genetic and exposure-history diversity represented herein. Naive CD4 clonotype sharing across a handful of donors was approximately 5%.

Nashville, Tennessee was home to all donors, who were Caucasian adults. V was shortened by 7 bases and J by 7 bases, with 18 bases between the two germline ends. In germline, CDR1 is SGHRS, CDR2 YFSETQ. CDR3 length equals 14 residues. This TCR was recovered from a man aged 30 to 39 in good health. V gene TRBV5-1 combines with J gene TRBJ2-1, with D tentatively TRBD2 (6 bases). Sequencing used naive CD4+ T cells sorted from blood. Subset defined: CD45RA+ positively selected. CDR3 DNA sequence: TGCGCCAGCGGGGAGCCAGCGGGCTCTAATGAGCAGTTCTTC. It yields the protein CASGEPAGSNEQFF.